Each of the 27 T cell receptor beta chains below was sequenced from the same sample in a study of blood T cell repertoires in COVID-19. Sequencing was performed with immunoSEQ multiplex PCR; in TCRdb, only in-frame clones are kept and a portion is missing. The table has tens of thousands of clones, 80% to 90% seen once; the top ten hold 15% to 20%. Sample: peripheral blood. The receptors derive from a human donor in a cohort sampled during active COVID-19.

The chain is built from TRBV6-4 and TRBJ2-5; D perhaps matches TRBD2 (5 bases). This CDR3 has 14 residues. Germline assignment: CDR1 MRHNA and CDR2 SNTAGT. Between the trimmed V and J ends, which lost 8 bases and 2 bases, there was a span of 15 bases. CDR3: CASPHGVDQETQYF. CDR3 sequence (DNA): TGTGCCAGCCCACACGGGGTGGATCAAGAGACCCAGTACTTC.

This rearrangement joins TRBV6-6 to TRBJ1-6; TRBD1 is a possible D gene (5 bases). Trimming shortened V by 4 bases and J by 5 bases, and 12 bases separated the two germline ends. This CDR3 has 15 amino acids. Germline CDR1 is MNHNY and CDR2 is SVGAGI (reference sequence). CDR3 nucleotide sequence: TGTGCCAGCAGTTGGGCCCAAGGGGATAATTCACCCCTCCACTTT. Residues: CASSWAQGDNSPLHF.

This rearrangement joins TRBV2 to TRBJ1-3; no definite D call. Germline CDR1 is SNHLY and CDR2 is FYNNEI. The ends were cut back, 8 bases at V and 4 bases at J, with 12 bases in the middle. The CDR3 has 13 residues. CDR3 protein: CASAGGLGNTIYF. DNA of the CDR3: TGTGCCAGCGCCGGAGGGCTAGGAAACACCATATATTTT.

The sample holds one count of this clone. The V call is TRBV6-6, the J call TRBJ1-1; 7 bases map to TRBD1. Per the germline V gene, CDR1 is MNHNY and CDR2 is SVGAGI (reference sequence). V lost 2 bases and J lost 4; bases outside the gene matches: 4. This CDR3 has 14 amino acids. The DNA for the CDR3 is TGTGCCAGCAGTTACACCCAGGGGGGCACTGAAGCTTTCTTT. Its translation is CASSYTQGGTEAFF.

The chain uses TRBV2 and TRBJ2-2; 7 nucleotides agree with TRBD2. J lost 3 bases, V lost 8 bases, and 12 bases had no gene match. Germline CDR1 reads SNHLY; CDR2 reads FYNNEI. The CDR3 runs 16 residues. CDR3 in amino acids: CASLGGSVGYTGELFF. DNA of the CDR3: TGTGCCAGCCTGGGGGGGAGCGTTGGCTACACCGGGGAGCTGTTTTTT.

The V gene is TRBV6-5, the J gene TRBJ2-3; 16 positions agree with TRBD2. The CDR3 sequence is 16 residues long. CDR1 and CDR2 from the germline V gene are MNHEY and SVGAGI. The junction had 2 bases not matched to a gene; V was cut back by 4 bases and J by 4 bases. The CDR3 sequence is CASSWGLAGGSDTQYF. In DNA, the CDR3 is TGTGCCAGCAGTTGGGGACTAGCGGGAGGGTCAGATACGCAGTATTTT.

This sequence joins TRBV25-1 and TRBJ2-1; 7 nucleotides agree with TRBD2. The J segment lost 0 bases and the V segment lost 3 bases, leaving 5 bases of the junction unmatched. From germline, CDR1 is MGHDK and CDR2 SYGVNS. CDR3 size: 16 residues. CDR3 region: CASSESRGGSYNEQFF. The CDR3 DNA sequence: TGTGCCAGCAGTGAGTCGCGCGGGGGCTCCTACAATGAGCAGTTCTTC.

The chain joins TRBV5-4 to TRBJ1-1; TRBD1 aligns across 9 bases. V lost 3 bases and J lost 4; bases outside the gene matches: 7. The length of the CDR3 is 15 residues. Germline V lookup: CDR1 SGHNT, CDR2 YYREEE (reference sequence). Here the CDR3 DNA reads TGTGCCAGCAGCTCCCGGACAGGGGTCGCCACTGAAGCTTTCTTT. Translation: CASSSRTGVATEAFF.

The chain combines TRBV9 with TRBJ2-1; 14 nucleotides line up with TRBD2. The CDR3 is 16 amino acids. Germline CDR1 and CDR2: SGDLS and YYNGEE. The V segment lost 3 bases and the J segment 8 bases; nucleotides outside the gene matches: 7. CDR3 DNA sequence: TGTGCCAGCAGCGCCCTCGGGACTAGCGGGAGCCATGAGCAGTTCTTC. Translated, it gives CASSALGTSGSHEQFF.

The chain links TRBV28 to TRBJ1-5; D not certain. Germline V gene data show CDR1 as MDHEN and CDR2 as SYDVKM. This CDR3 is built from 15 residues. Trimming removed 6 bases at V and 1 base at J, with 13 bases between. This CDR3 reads CASSLTSLSNQPQHF. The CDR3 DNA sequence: TGTGCCAGCAGCCTAACCTCGCTGAGCAATCAGCCCCAGCATTTT.

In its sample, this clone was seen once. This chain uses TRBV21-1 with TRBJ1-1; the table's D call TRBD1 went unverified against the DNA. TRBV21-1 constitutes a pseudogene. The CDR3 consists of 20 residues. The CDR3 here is CASQIYLKRDRGRGDTEAFF. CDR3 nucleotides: TGTGCCAGCCAAATTTACCTCAAACGGGACAGGGGACGGGGAGACACTGAAGCTTTCTTT.

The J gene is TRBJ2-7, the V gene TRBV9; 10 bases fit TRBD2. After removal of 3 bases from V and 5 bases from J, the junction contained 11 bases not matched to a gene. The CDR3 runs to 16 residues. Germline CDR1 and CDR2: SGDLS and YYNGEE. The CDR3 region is CASSDDPGLAFNEQYF. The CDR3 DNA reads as TGTGCCAGCAGCGATGACCCGGGACTAGCGTTTAACGAGCAGTACTTC.

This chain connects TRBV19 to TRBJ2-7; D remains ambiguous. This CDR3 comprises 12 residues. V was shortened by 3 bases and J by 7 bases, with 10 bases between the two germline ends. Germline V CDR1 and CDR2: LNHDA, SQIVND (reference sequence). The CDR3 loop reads CASSINSIEQYF. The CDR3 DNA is TGTGCCAGTAGTATTAACAGCATAGAGCAGTACTTC. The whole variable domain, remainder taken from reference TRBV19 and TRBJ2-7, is DGGITQSPKYLFRKEGQNVTLSCEQNLNHDAMYWYRQDPGQGLRLIYYSQIVNDFQKGDIAEGYSVSREKKESFPLTVTSAQKNPTAFYLCASSINSIEQYFGPGTRLTVT.

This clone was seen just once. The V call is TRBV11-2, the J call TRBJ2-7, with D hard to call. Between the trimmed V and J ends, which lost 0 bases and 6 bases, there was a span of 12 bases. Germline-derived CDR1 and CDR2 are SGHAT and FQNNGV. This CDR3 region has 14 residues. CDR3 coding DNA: TGTGCCAGCAGCTTAGAGACTGTTATTGGCGAGCAGTACTTC. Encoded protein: CASSLETVIGEQYF.

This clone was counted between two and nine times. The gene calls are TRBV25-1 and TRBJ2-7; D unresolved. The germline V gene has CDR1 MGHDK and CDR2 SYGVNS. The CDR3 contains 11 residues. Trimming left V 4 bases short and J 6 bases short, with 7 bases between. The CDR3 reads CASSATGEQYF. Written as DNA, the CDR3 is TGTGCCAGCAGTGCGACGGGCGAGCAGTACTTC.

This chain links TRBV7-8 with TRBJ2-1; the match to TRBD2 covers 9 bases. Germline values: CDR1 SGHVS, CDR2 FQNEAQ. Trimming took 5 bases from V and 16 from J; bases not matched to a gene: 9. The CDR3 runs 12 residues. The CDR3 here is CASSVTGTSPFF. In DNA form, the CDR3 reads TGTGCCAGCAGCGTCACCGGGACTAGCCCTTTCTTC.

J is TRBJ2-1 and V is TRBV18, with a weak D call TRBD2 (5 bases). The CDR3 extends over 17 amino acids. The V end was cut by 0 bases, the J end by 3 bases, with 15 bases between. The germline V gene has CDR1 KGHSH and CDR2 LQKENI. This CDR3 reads CASSPPLAQNFYNEQFF. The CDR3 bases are TGTGCCAGCTCACCACCTCTAGCTCAAAATTTCTACAATGAGCAGTTCTTC.

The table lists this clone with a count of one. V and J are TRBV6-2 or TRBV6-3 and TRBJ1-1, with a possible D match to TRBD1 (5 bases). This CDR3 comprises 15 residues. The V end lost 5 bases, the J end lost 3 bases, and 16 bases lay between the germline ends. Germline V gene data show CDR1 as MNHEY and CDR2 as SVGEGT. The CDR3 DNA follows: TGTGCCAGCAGTGACACCGCGGGGCCATACACTGAAGCTTTCTTT. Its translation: CASSDTAGPYTEAFF.

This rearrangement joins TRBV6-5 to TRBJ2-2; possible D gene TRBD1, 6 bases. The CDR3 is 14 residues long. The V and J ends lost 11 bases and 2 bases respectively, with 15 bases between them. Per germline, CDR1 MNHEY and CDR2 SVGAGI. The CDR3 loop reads CASQETGNTGELFF. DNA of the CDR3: TGTGCCTCCCAAGAGACAGGAAACACCGGGGAGCTGTTTTTT.

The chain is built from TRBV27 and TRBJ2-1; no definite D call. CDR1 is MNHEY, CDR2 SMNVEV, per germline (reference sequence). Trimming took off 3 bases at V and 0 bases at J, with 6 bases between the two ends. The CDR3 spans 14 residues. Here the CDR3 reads CASSLSVSYNEQFF. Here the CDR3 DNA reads TGTGCCAGCAGTTTGTCGGTCTCCTACAATGAGCAGTTCTTC.

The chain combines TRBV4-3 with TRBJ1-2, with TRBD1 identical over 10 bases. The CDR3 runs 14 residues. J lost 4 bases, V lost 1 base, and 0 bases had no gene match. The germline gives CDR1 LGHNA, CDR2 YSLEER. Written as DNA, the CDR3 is TGCGCCAGCAGCCAAGGACAGGGGGCCTATGGCTACACCTTC. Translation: CASSQGQGAYGYTF.

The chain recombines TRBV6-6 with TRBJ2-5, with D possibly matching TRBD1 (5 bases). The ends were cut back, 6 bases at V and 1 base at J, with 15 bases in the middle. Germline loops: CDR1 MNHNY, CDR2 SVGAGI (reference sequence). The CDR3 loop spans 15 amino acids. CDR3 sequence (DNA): TGTGCCAGCAGCCCCCAAGGGGCCCGCCAAGAGACCCAGTACTTC. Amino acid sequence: CASSPQGARQETQYF.

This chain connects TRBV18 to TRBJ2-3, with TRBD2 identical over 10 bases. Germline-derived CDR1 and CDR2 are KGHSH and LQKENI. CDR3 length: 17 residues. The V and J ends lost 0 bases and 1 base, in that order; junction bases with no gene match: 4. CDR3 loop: CASSPPVGTSGTDTQYF. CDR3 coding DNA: TGTGCCAGCTCACCACCGGTCGGGACTAGCGGCACAGATACGCAGTATTTT.

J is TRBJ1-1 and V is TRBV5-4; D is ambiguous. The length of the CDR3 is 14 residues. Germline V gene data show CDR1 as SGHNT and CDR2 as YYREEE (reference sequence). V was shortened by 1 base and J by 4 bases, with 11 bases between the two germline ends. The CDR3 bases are TGTGCCAGCAGCTTGAATCCGGGTCCCACTGAAGCTTTCTTT. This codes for CASSLNPGPTEAFF.

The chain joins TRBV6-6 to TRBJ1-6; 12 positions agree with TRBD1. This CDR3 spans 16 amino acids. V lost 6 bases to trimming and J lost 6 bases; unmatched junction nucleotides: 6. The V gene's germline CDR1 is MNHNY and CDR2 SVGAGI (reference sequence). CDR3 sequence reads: CASRPGQGALNSPLHF. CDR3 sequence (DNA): TGTGCCAGCAGACCGGGACAGGGGGCGCTTAATTCACCCCTCCACTTT.

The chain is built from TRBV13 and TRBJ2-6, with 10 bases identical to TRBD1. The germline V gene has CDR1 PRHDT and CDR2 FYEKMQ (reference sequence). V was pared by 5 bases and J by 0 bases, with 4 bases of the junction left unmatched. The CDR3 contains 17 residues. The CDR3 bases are TGTGCCAGCAGCCGGACAGGGGGATTCTCTGGGGCCAACGTCCTGACTTTC. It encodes CASSRTGGFSGANVLTF.

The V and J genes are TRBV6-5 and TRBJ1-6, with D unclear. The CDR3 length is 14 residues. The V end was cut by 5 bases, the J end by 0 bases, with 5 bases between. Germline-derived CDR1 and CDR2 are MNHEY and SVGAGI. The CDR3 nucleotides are TGTGCCAGCAGTACGAGCTCCTATAATTCACCCCTCCACTTT. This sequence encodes CASSTSSYNSPLHF.